What follows is one TCR beta chain and its context. From RNA transcripts, TCR beta CDR3 regions were amplified. The primer set for the first-round RT-PCR of the TCR CDR3 was HTBI. TCRdb re-called the multiplex PCR reads through MiXCR, storing one row per CDR3 protein. The top ten clones hold roughly an eighth of a sample with about 640,000 distinct CDR3 sequences, roughly 15% of them seen once. This sample stems from a study of T cells in Graves' hyperthyroidism and ophthalmopathy. There are 15 residues in the CDR3. Trimming left V 5 bases short and J 4 bases short, with 15 bases between. Looked up from germline, CDR1 is MNHEY and CDR2 is SVGEGT.

V is TRBV6-2 or TRBV6-3 and J is TRBJ1-5, with D tentatively TRBD1 (6 bases). The source material was blood. The clonotype comes from a woman aged 50 to 65 with Graves' ophthalmopathy. CDR3: CASSTTGSANQPQHF. CDR3 coding DNA: TGTGCCAGCAGTACGACAGGTAGTGCTAATCAGCCCCAGCATTTT.